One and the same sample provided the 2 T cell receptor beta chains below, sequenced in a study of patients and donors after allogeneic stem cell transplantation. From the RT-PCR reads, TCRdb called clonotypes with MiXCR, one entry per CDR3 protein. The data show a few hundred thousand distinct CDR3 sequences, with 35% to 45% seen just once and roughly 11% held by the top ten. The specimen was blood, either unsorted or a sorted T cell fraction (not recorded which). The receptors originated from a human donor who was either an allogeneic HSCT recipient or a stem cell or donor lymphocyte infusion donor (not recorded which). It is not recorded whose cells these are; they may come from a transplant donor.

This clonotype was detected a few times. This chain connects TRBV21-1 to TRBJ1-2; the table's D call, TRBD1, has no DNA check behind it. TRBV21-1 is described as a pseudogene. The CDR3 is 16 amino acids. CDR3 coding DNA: TGTGCCAGCAGCAAAGGAGGAACAGGGGGTCGGTATGGCTACACCTTC. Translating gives CASSKGGTGGRYGYTF.

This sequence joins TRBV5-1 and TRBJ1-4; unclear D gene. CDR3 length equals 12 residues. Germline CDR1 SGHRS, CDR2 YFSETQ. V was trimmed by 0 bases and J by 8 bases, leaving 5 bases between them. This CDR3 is CASSLDREKLFF. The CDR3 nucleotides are TGCGCCAGCAGCTTGGATCGCGAAAAACTGTTTTTT.